The T cell receptor (beta chain) under discussion was sequenced for a study of shared clonotypes between healthy human individuals. In regard to this clone: The sample contains more than one DNA sequence encoding this CDR3.

TCRdb keeps only in-frame clones here, not all; method: immunoSEQ multiplex PCR. Among roughly 1,000,000 clones, around three quarters were seen once, and the ten largest hold around 0.61%. CD45RA+ naive and CD45RA-negative memory subsets were separated from CD4+ cells. This clonotype was sampled from a man aged 18 to 29 in good health. Some clones in this sample may be carry-over from other donors' samples. The source material was memory CD4+ T cells from PBMCs. Subset noted: CD45RA-negative fraction.

This CDR3 reads CASRADSYEQYF. Here the CDR3 DNA reads TGTGCCAGCAGGGCCGACTCCTACGAGCAGTACTTC. J is TRBJ2-7 and V is TRBV2; no firm D call. This CDR3 contains 12 residues. Germline V gene lookup returns CDR1 SNHLY and CDR2 FYNNEI. The V gene lost 6 bases and the J gene lost 0 bases, with 6 bases spanning the gap.